This T cell receptor beta chain is drawn from a study of follicular helper T cells after annual influenza vaccination. Study-wide points: ICOS-CD38- cTfh most often held earlier Day 7 ICOS+CD38+ clones.

Time point: 2014-2015 season, pre-vaccination. Remarks on this clone: The antigen is unknown.

Between the trimmed V and J ends, which lost 4 bases and 2 bases, there was a span of 12 bases. This CDR3 comprises 15 residues. Germline lookup yields CDR1 MGHDK and CDR2 SYGVNS. TCRB was sequenced at Survey level resolution. Profiled with immunoSEQ multiplex PCR; TCRdb holds only in-frame clones, not every one. The sample shows several thousand clones, roughly 79% of them seen only once. This TCR was sampled from an adult who received the influenza vaccine. V usage is TRBV25-1 and J usage is TRBJ1-3; the D gene is possibly TRBD1 (6 bases). The sample was CXCR5+ CD38- circulating T follicular helper cells from blood, taken on the day of influenza vaccination. The subset was: circulating Tfh, non-naive CD4+CXCR5+PD-1+ (ICOS+CD38+ or ICOS-CD38-). The CDR3 DNA is TGTGCCAGCAGTGTATCACAGGGACCTGGAAACACCATATATTTT. Translating gives CASSVSQGPGNTIYF. The variable domain in full, completed from reference TRBV25-1 and TRBJ1-3, reads EADIYQTPRYLVIGTGKKITLECSQTMGHDKMYWYQQDPGMELHLIHYSYGVNSTEKGDLSSESTVSRIRTEHFPLTLESARPSHTSQYLCASSVSQGPGNTIYFGEGSWLTVV.